This T cell receptor beta chain is drawn from a study of beta chain features in type 1 diabetes. Study background: Cell yields, age and gender were similar between patients and healthy donors.

Researchers reported sorting CD4+ naive, central memory, regulatory and stem cell-like memory cells via CD45RO/CCR7/CD25/CD127/CD95/CD27. Study findings and constraints: Researchers caution that PCR might favor shorter templates, equally among patients and controls. Moderate but significant shortening of TCRB CDR3s was recorded in all four CD4+ subsets from Type 1 diabetes patients.

Expressed TCRB transcripts got sequenced, as all isolated RNA was reverse transcribed. Only in-frame clones appear in the TCRdb table, and some are missing; sequencing was by immunoSEQ multiplex PCR. In the table there are about 360,000 clones, roughly 12% of which are singletons. This clone was picked up a small number of times. Antigen: not known. Specimen: naive CD4+ T cells from blood. The source of this sequence is a man between 18 and 35 years old in good health.

This chain's CDR3 is CASSVDSAVGELFF. The CDR3 coding sequence is TGTGCCAGCAGCGTAGATTCGGCGGTCGGGGAGCTGTTTTTT. The chain carries TRBV9 and TRBJ2-2; D uncertain. The CDR3 is 14 amino acids. From germline, CDR1 is SGDLS and CDR2 YYNGEE. V shed 0 bases and J shed 7 bases, with 10 bases lying between them. Supplemented by reference TRBV9 and TRBJ2-2, the full variable domain reads DSGVTQTPKHLITATGQRVTLRCSPRSGDLSVYWYQQSLDQGLQFLIQYYNGEERAKGNILERFSAQQFPDLHSELNLSSLELGDSALYFCASSVDSAVGELFFGEGSRLTVL.